This TCR beta chain derives from a study of PD-1 blockade in classical Hodgkin lymphoma (dated by TCRdb to 2019 to 2021). At the level of the whole study: Nivolumab dosing was 3 mg/kg intravenously every 2 weeks, continuing until either disease progression or unacceptable toxicity. To define a peripheral blood immune signature of response to PD-1 blockade in classical Hodgkin lymphoma, the study combined TCR beta sequencing with CyTOF.

Its CDR3 holds 13 amino acids, cysteine through phenylalanine. Here the CDR3 DNA is all that survives: 39 bases in frame from base 1. Based on the germline V gene (reference sequence), the CDR1 and CDR2 sequences are SEHNR and FQNEAQ. Relative to germline, V is missing 2 bases and J is missing 10 bases, with 5 bases of the junction outside any gene match. Notes on this clone: The antigen this receptor binds is unknown. No much larger clone is present one base from it, and per-base qualities are unavailable.

Per the publication, the time point label means: cycle 1 day 1 (C1D1), immediately before nivolumab initiation. Relapse after autologous stem cell transplantation had occurred in all trial patients, and cohorts A, B and C were distinguished by prior brentuximab vedotin exposure. Using a Miltenyi CD8+ T cell isolation kit, CD8+ T cells were purified from thawed PBMCs through magnetic negative selection. The trial cohort comprised fewer than 65 patients with relapsed/refractory classical Hodgkin lymphoma whose best overall responses were complete response, partial response or progressive disease. In the multi-cohort phase II CheckMate 205 trial, trial patients received single-agent nivolumab. An independent review committee assessed best overall response by applying the 2007 International Working Group response criteria. Trial PBMCs were collected immediately before nivolumab initiation (C1D1) and during therapy at cycle 2 day 1 and cycle 4 day 1. After peripheral blood was drawn into 8 mL Vacutainer Cell Preparation Tubes, PBMCs were isolated by centrifugation and then cryopreserved. Purified CD4+ and CD8+ fractions were prepared only for cases with an additional available PBMC sample. On LS columns in a quadroMACS separator, the magnetically labelled cells were depleted, and the flow-through was collected as the purified fraction.

What the research found in general, with its limitations: Trial patients with a complete response had baseline diversity similar to that of newly diagnosed patients, while partial responders and progressors had significantly lower diversity. By C4D1, a significant rise was seen in CD4+ TCR diversity but not in CD8+ TCR diversity (p=0.0027 vs p=0.16), and the rise was most apparent among complete responders (p=0.02). The study covered only a single clinical trial cohort, and the causes of the repertoire differences, possibly disease activity or prior therapy, were still not defined. Baseline TCR diversity was reported to be lower in newly diagnosed patients than in healthy donors and to be lower still in relapsed/refractory patients. Diversity was lower in patients who began nivolumab less than 1 year after ASCT, so these patients were left out of later analyses to avoid confounding by immune reconstitution.

Genomic DNA was extracted with the Qiagen DNeasy kit from unsorted PBMCs and from negatively selected CD4+ and CD8+ fractions. Using primers that anneal to V and J segments, immunoSEQ multiplex PCR amplified the TCR beta CDR3 regions. A synthetic immune receptor repertoire was used to minimize amplification bias, and remaining bias was computationally removed after sequencing. In the original analysis: Custom Python scripts were used to quantify repertoire diversity as the Shannon entropy index. Unsorted, CD4+ and CD8+ repertoires were analyzed separately, except in combined analyses where CD4+ and CD8+ sequences were merged in silico. A clone was considered expanded if an increase in frequency of at least 2-fold after treatment relative to C1D1 was found, and a pseudocount of 0.5 was applied to clones undetected at baseline. Clones with 0 or 1 copy at C1D1 were defined as singleton clones, while clones with 2 or more copies were defined as non-singleton clones. By matching protein sequences in sorted samples from the same patient, clones expanded in unsorted samples were annotated as CD4+, CD8+ or unknown. Wilcoxon tests on paired samples were used to test changes in diversity from C1D1 to C4D1. Here the immuneACCESS table is served through TCRdb, limited to in-frame sequences with V and J called. Missing clones are a known gap in these copies; in checked studies unresolved V genes cover under half, and the rest lacks a known reason. That table furnishes V, J and clone size, whereas the DNA furnished D and trimming. This sample has about 28,000 clones in its table, and 88% of those were observed once. Around 6.7% of the sample is in the top ten clones.

The chain is made from TRBV7-9 and TRBJ1-1; the junction holds 9 bases that match TRBD1. The TCR was taken from a human donor with classical Hodgkin lymphoma. Sequencing used CD8+ T cells from blood, obtained at baseline. The DNA reads TGTGCCAGCAGCTTACTTCCGGGACAGGGAGCTTTCTTT. This codes for CASSLLPGQGAFF. Full variable domain (CDR3 extended with the reference TRBV7-9 and TRBJ1-1 proteins): DTGVSQNPRHKITKRGQNVTFRCDPISEHNRLYWYRQTLGQGPEFLTYFQNEAQLEKSRLLSDRFSAERPKGSFSTLEIQRTEQGDSAMYLCASSLLPGQGAFFGQGTRLTVV.